The 16 T cell receptor beta chains presented below share a single source sample, sequenced in a study of OX40 agonist ivuxolimab in advanced cancers. Profiled with immunoSEQ multiplex PCR; TCRdb holds only in-frame clones, not every one. The sample contains 73,000 or so clones, roughly 86% of which appear only once. The input for sequencing was CD4+ or CD8+ T cells sorted from blood, taken in a trial of the OX40 agonist ivuxolimab. The receptor set was obtained from an adult with an advanced solid tumor such as melanoma, head and neck, liver or kidney cancer.

This rearrangement joins TRBV5-1 to TRBJ2-3, with a weak D call TRBD2 (6 bases). V was cut by 2 bases and J by 9 bases, with 19 bases left in between. The germline CDR1 and CDR2 sequences are SGHRS and YFSETQ. The CDR3 runs 15 residues. The CDR3 bases are TGCGCCAGCAGCTTTGGAACCCTAACGGGGGACACGCAGTATTTT. Protein: CASSFGTLTGDTQYF.

The rearrangement joins TRBV10-3 to TRBJ2-7; possible D gene TRBD2, 5 bases. Trimming cost V 6 bases and J 3 bases, with 15 bases left between them. Germline CDR1 is ENHRY and CDR2 is SYGVKD. This CDR3 has 14 amino acids. CDR3 nucleotide sequence: TGTGCCATCAGCCCCGGTAGCGCGCTCTACGAGCAGTACTTC. It codes for CAISPGSALYEQYF.

This sequence joins TRBV5-8 and TRBJ2-1; 9 bases fit TRBD2. V shed 5 bases, J shed 8 bases, and the junction held 11 bases outside the gene matches. Germline V gene sequence: CDR1 SGHTS, CDR2 YDEGEE. The CDR3 is made up of 15 amino acids. The CDR3 loop is CASSTQGLAGDEQFF. CDR3 DNA: TGTGCCAGCAGTACTCAGGGACTAGCTGGGGATGAGCAGTTCTTC.

The rearrangement joins TRBV19 to TRBJ1-2; D unclear. The V end was cut by 4 bases, the J end by 0 bases, with 15 bases between. CDR1 and CDR2 (germline): LNHDA, SQIVND (reference sequence). The CDR3 consists of 16 residues. The CDR3 protein is CASSKTKGATNYGYTF. As DNA, the CDR3 is TGTGCCAGTAGTAAGACGAAAGGAGCAACTAACTATGGCTACACCTTC.

The V call is TRBV7-9, the J call TRBJ2-3; TRBD1 might be the D (6 bases). The V end was cut by 5 bases, the J end by 7 bases, with 16 bases between. The CDR3 length is 14 residues. CDR1 and CDR2 (germline): SEHNR, FQNEAQ (reference sequence). Written as DNA, the CDR3 is TGTGCCAGCAGCCATGGGGGCGTGGGTTATACGCAGTATTTT. This encodes CASSHGGVGYTQYF.

This clone turned up a few times. The CDR3 is CASSGDGSSYQPQHF. In nucleotides, the CDR3 is TGCGCCAGCAGCGGGGACGGATCCTCTTATCAGCCCCAGCATTTT. V and J are TRBV5-1 and TRBJ1-5, with D possibly being TRBD1 (5 bases). V lost 4 bases and J lost 5, with 16 bases in between. The CDR3 is made up of 15 amino acids. CDR1 and CDR2 (germline): SGHRS, YFSETQ.

CDR3 sequence: CASSRVLAGNYEQYF. For the CDR3, the DNA is TGCGCCAGCAGCCGCGTCCTAGCGGGCAACTACGAGCAGTACTTC. The chain couples TRBV4-1 to TRBJ2-7, with TRBD2 matching 8 bases. Germline V lookup: CDR1 MGHRA, CDR2 YSYEKL. After removal of 4 bases from V and 3 bases from J, the junction contained 8 bases not matched to a gene. The CDR3 runs 15 residues.

This chain connects TRBV25-1 to TRBJ1-1, with 7 bases fitting TRBD1. Germline CDR1 reads MGHDK; CDR2 reads SYGVNS. The J segment lost 5 bases and the V segment lost 3 bases, leaving 12 bases of the junction unmatched. The CDR3 covers 16 residues. CDR3 in DNA: TGTGCCAGCAGTGAGTTGGAGGGGGCGTCGAGAACTGAAGCTTTCTTT. It encodes CASSELEGASRTEAFF.

The chain links TRBV7-3 to TRBJ2-1; 10 positions match TRBD2. The CDR3 is 16 amino acids. The V gene's germline CDR1 is SGHTA and CDR2 FQGTGA. Trimming took 5 bases from V and 0 from J; bases not matched to a gene: 4. The CDR3 DNA reads as TGTGCCAGCAGCGTTAGCGGGGGGAGCTCCTACAATGAGCAGTTCTTC. This codes for CASSVSGGSSYNEQFF.

The chain is built from TRBV5-5 and TRBJ2-6, with D hard to call. With 8 bases removed from V and 3 bases from J, the gap between germline ends came to 0 bases. The CDR3 has 10 residues. Per the germline V gene, CDR1 is SGHKS and CDR2 is YYEKEE (reference sequence). The CDR3 sequence: CASGANVLTF. The CDR3, as DNA: TGTGCCAGTGGGGCCAACGTCCTGACTTTC.

This chain joins TRBV27 and TRBJ2-7; D may be TRBD1 or TRBD2 (5 bases each). This CDR3 has 11 residues. Germline assignment: CDR1 MNHEY and CDR2 SMNVEV (reference sequence). V dropped 6 bases and J dropped 7 bases, with 10 bases sitting between them. In DNA, the CDR3 is TGTGCCAGCAGAAGAGGGGTTGAGCAGTACTTC. It is translated as CASRRGVEQYF.

The V gene is TRBV11-2, the J gene TRBJ2-7, with 8 bases matching TRBD1. Germline-derived CDR1 and CDR2 are SGHAT and FQNNGV. V was pared by 4 bases and J by 5 bases, with 10 bases of the junction left unmatched. The CDR3 consists of 15 residues. Here the CDR3 reads CASSSPGTGNNEQYF. CDR3 in DNA: TGTGCCAGCAGCTCTCCCGGGACAGGCAACAACGAGCAGTACTTC. Looking up the rest from reference TRBV11-2 and TRBJ2-7 gives the full variable domain: EAGVAQSPRYKIIEKRQSVAFWCNPISGHATLYWYQQILGQGPKLLIQFQNNGVVDDSQLPKDRFSAERLKGVDSTLKIQPAKLEDSAVYLCASSSPGTGNNEQYFGPGTRLTVT.

This chain connects TRBV5-1 to TRBJ1-4; a possible D gene is TRBD1 (5 bases). The CDR3 is 16 amino acids. V gave up 4 bases and J gave up 8 bases, with 21 bases separating them. The germline gives CDR1 SGHRS, CDR2 YFSETQ. CDR3 amino acids: CASSPGSGQEWEKLFF. CDR3 DNA: TGCGCCAGCAGCCCGGGGTCAGGGCAGGAGTGGGAAAAACTGTTTTTT.

The chain employs TRBV5-1 and TRBJ1-3; no reliable D call. V was clipped by 0 bases and J by 0 bases, with 10 bases between them. The CDR3 has 16 residues. CDR1 is SGHRS, CDR2 YFSETQ, per germline. Here the CDR3 reads CASSLEGSNSGNTIYF. The DNA of the CDR3 is TGCGCCAGCAGCTTGGAGGGCAGCAACTCTGGAAACACCATATATTTT. Looking up the rest from reference TRBV5-1 and TRBJ1-3 gives the full variable domain: KAGVTQTPRYLIKTRGQQVTLSCSPISGHRSVSWYQQTPGQGLQFLFEYFSETQRNKGNFPGRFSGRQFSNSRSEMNVSTLELGDSALYLCASSLEGSNSGNTIYFGEGSWLTVV.

There are a few counts of this clone. This rearrangement joins TRBV19 to TRBJ2-5, with D perhaps TRBD1 or TRBD2 (5 bases each). Germline V gives CDR1 LNHDA, CDR2 SQIVND (reference sequence). The CDR3 runs 14 residues. Between the trimmed V and J ends, which lost 6 bases and 7 bases, there was a span of 18 bases. CDR3 sequence: CASRPRDGTRTQYF. The CDR3 coding sequence is TGTGCCAGTAGGCCCCGGGACGGAACTCGGACCCAGTACTTC.

For the CDR3, the DNA is TGTGCCAGCAGCTTTCGAACAGATACGCAGTATTTT. Residues: CASSFRTDTQYF. This chain links TRBV5-6 with TRBJ2-3; no reliable D call. Germline V gives CDR1 SGHDT, CDR2 YYEEEE. Trimming stripped 2 bases from V and 3 bases from J, with 4 bases between. This CDR3 has 12 residues.